Listed below are T cell receptor beta chains from one sample, sequenced in a study of T cells after yellow fever vaccination. TCRdb re-derived calls from the 5' RACE reads in MiXCR, one entry per CDR3 protein. The sample shows some 340,000 distinct CDR3 sequences, over 4% of them seen only once. The material sequenced was PBMCs, taken 5 days after the yellow fever booster vaccination. The receptors originated from a man aged 18 to 30 who received the YFV17D yellow fever vaccine. Both conserved end residues are part of each CDR3. The D gene is left open where the match is weak. Rows give clone size only sometimes, using once, few, many, or a class for an expanded clone.

D gene: TRBD1; clone size: few; J gene: TRBJ1-1; V gene: TRBV19; CDR3 DNA: TGTGCCAGTAGGGAACAGGGGTACACTGAAGCTTTCTTT; CDR3 protein: CASREQGYTEAFF
D gene: .; clone size: few; J gene: TRBJ2-5; V gene: TRBV5-6; CDR3 DNA: TGTGCCAGCAGCTTGGCAGCGCGCCAGGACCAAGAGACCCAGTACTTC; CDR3 protein: CASSLAARQDQETQYF
D gene: .; clone size: many; J gene: TRBJ2-2; V gene: TRBV20-1; CDR3 DNA: TGCAGTGCTCCCAGGGGATCGGGGGAGCTGTTTTTT; CDR3 protein: CSAPRGSGELFF
D gene: .; clone size: .; J gene: TRBJ2-1; V gene: TRBV20-1; CDR3 DNA: TGCAGTGCTAGAGATGAGGCGGGGAGCTCCTACAATGAGCAGTTCTTC; CDR3 protein: CSARDEAGSSYNEQFF
D gene: .; clone size: many; J gene: TRBJ1-2; V gene: TRBV14; CDR3 DNA: TGTGCCAGCAGCCACGGGGTAACCTATGGCTACACCTTC; CDR3 protein: CASSHGVTYGYTF
D gene: .; clone size: .; J gene: TRBJ2-1; V gene: TRBV4-3; CDR3 DNA: TGCGCCAGCAGCCCAGGGACTGCCCCCTACAATGAGCAGTTCTTC; CDR3 protein: CASSPGTAPYNEQFF
D gene: TRBD2; clone size: few; J gene: TRBJ2-1; V gene: TRBV7-2; CDR3 DNA: TGTGCCAGCAGCTTTACGGCGGGGGGGCAGGGTGAGCAGTTCTTC; CDR3 protein: CASSFTAGGQGEQFF
D gene: .; clone size: .; J gene: TRBJ1-6; V gene: TRBV7-9; CDR3 DNA: TGTGCCAGCAGCCCGAAATGGGGGCATTCACCCCTCCACTTT; CDR3 protein: CASSPKWGHSPLHF
D gene: TRBD2; clone size: .; J gene: TRBJ2-3; V gene: TRBV4-2; CDR3 DNA: TGTGCCAGCAGCCTGCGACTAGCGGGGCGAACTAGCACAGATACGCAGTATTTT; CDR3 protein: CASSLRLAGRTSTDTQYF
D gene: TRBD2; clone size: few; J gene: TRBJ2-3; V gene: TRBV5-4; CDR3 DNA: TGTGCCAGCAGCCGACCGGGGGGTCCAGATACGCAGTATTTT; CDR3 protein: CASSRPGGPDTQYF
D gene: TRBD1; clone size: many; J gene: TRBJ2-3; V gene: TRBV5-1; CDR3 DNA: TGCGCCAGCAGGACGTTTAGGGGGACAGCAGATACGCAGTATTTT; CDR3 protein: CASRTFRGTADTQYF
D gene: TRBD1; clone size: many; J gene: TRBJ2-3; V gene: TRBV9; CDR3 DNA: TGTGCCAGCAGCGCAGGTCTCCTCGGCAGGGGGCAAACAGATACGCAGTATTTT; CDR3 protein: CASSAGLLGRGQTDTQYF
D gene: .; clone size: many; J gene: TRBJ1-1; V gene: TRBV5-5; CDR3 DNA: TGTGCCAGCAGCTTGTGGACTGAAGCTTTCTTT; CDR3 protein: CASSLWTEAFF
D gene: .; clone size: .; J gene: TRBJ1-1; V gene: TRBV6-1; CDR3 DNA: TGTGCCAGCAGCTGGGACACGCCGAACACTGAAGCTTTCTTT; CDR3 protein: CASSWDTPNTEAFF
D gene: TRBD2; clone size: .; J gene: TRBJ2-1; V gene: TRBV6-2/TRBV6-3; CDR3 DNA: TGTGCCAGCAGGGCGACTAGCGGGGGAGGTAAGCAGTTCTTC; CDR3 protein: CASRATSGGGKQFF
D gene: .; clone size: many; J gene: TRBJ1-4; V gene: TRBV5-6; CDR3 DNA: TGTGCCAGCAGTCTTGCGCCGGGGAGGACTAATGAAAAACTGTTTTTT; CDR3 protein: CASSLAPGRTNEKLFF
D gene: .; clone size: .; J gene: TRBJ2-5; V gene: TRBV18; CDR3 DNA: TGTGCCAGCTCACCGGGGGTCCCGGTGAAGCAAGAGACCCAGTACTTC; CDR3 protein: CASSPGVPVKQETQYF
D gene: .; clone size: few; J gene: TRBJ1-2; V gene: TRBV11-2; CDR3 DNA: TGTGCCAGATCCTCGCGGAGAAACTATGGCTACACCTTC; CDR3 protein: CARSSRRNYGYTF
D gene: .; clone size: .; J gene: TRBJ2-4; V gene: TRBV15; CDR3 DNA: TGTGCCACCAGCAGAGTTAAGGACAGAAACATTCAGTACTTC; CDR3 protein: CATSRVKDRNIQYF
D gene: .; clone size: many; J gene: TRBJ2-4; V gene: TRBV6-6; CDR3 DNA: TGTGCCAGCAGTCACCAGGACATTCAGTACTTC; CDR3 protein: CASSHQDIQYF
D gene: .; clone size: many; J gene: TRBJ2-3; V gene: TRBV10-3; CDR3 DNA: TGTGCCATCAGTTTCCAGCCTAGTACAGATACGCAGTATTTT; CDR3 protein: CAISFQPSTDTQYF
D gene: .; clone size: few; J gene: TRBJ1-2; V gene: TRBV6-2/TRBV6-3; CDR3 DNA: TGTGCCAGCAGTTGGGTAGGGGACTATGGCTACACCTTC; CDR3 protein: CASSWVGDYGYTF
D gene: .; clone size: .; J gene: TRBJ1-1; V gene: TRBV15; CDR3 DNA: TGTGCCACCAGCAGAGATGGGGGCGGAATCGGATGGAACACTGAAGCTTTCTTT; CDR3 protein: CATSRDGGGIGWNTEAFF
D gene: TRBD2; clone size: many; J gene: TRBJ2-3; V gene: TRBV7-2; CDR3 DNA: TGTGCCAGCAGCTTAGGTGTTAGCGGGGGGGGCACAGATACGCAGTATTTT; CDR3 protein: CASSLGVSGGGTDTQYF
D gene: .; clone size: few; J gene: TRBJ2-7; V gene: TRBV27; CDR3 DNA: TGTGCCAGCAGTTTACGGGGGGCGGATTACGAGCAGTACTTC; CDR3 protein: CASSLRGADYEQYF
D gene: .; clone size: few; J gene: TRBJ1-1; V gene: TRBV5-1; CDR3 DNA: TGCGCCAGCAGCCGTCGGACGACCGAGGGCACTGAAGCTTTCTTT; CDR3 protein: CASSRRTTEGTEAFF
D gene: .; clone size: .; J gene: TRBJ2-1; V gene: TRBV4-1; CDR3 DNA: TGCGCCAGCAGCGTACCGGGGCCGGGTGAGCAGTTCTTC; CDR3 protein: CASSVPGPGEQFF
D gene: .; clone size: many; J gene: TRBJ2-7; V gene: TRBV10-3; CDR3 DNA: TGTGCCATCAGTGACCCAGGGAAGCACGAGCAGTACTTC; CDR3 protein: CAISDPGKHEQYF
D gene: .; clone size: few; J gene: TRBJ2-4; V gene: TRBV6-6; CDR3 DNA: TGTGCCACCGACTTAGGCAAAAACATTCAGTACTTC; CDR3 protein: CATDLGKNIQYF
D gene: .; clone size: few; J gene: TRBJ2-1; V gene: TRBV5-1; CDR3 DNA: TGCGCCAGCAGCTTGGGGTACGGGGGATCTTACAATGAGCAGTTCTTC; CDR3 protein: CASSLGYGGSYNEQFF
D gene: .; clone size: many; J gene: TRBJ2-5; V gene: TRBV6-6; CDR3 DNA: TGTGCCAGCAGTTACAGGCTAGCCGGAGAGACCCAGTACTTC; CDR3 protein: CASSYRLAGETQYF
D gene: .; clone size: many; J gene: TRBJ1-1; V gene: TRBV5-1; CDR3 DNA: TGCGCCAGCAGCTTGTCACAGGGGAACACTGAAGCTTTCTTT; CDR3 protein: CASSLSQGNTEAFF
D gene: .; clone size: many; J gene: TRBJ2-3; V gene: TRBV7-2; CDR3 DNA: TGTGCCAGCAGCTTAGTAAAAGCGGGCGACCTCACAGATACGCAGTATTTT; CDR3 protein: CASSLVKAGDLTDTQYF